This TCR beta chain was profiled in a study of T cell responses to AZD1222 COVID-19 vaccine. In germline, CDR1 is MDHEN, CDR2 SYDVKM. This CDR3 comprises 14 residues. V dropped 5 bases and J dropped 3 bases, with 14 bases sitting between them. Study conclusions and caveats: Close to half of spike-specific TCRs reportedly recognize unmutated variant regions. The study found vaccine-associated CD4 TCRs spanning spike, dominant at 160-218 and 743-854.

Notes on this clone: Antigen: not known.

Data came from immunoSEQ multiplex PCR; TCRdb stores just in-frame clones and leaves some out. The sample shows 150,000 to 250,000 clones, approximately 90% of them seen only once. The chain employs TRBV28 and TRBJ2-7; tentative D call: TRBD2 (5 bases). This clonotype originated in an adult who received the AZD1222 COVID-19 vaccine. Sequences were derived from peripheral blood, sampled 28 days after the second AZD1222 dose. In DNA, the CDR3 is TGTGCCAGCAGTCAAGCATTAGGGAGCTACGAGCAGTACTTC. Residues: CASSQALGSYEQYF.